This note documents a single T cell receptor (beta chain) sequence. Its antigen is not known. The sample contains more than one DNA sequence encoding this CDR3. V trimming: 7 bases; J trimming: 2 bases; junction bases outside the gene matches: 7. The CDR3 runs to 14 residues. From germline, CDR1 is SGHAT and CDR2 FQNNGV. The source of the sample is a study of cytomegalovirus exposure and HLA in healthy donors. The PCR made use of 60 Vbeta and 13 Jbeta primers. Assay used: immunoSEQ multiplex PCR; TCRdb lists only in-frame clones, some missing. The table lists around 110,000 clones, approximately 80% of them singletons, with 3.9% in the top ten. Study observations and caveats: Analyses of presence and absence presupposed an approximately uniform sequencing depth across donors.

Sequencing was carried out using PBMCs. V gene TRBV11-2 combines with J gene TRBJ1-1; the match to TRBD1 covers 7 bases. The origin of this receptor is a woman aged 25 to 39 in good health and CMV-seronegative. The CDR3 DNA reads TGTGCCAGCACCCAGGGGGGCCGAAACACTGAAGCTTTCTTT. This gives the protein CASTQGGRNTEAFF. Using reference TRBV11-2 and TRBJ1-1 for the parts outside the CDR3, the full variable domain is EAGVAQSPRYKIIEKRQSVAFWCNPISGHATLYWYQQILGQGPKLLIQFQNNGVVDDSQLPKDRFSAERLKGVDSTLKIQPAKLEDSAVYLCASTQGGRNTEAFFGQGTRLTVV.